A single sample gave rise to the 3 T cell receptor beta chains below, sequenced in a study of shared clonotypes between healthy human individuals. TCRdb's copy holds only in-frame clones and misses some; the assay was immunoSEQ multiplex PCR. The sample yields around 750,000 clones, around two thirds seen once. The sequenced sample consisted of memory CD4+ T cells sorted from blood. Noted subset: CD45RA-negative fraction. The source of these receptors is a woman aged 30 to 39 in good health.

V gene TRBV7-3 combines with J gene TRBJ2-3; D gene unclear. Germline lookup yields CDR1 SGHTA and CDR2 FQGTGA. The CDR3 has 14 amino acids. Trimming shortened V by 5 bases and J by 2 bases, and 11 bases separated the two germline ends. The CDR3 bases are TGTGCCAGCAGCCCTGGACGGACCACAGATACGCAGTATTTT. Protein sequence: CASSPGRTTDTQYF.

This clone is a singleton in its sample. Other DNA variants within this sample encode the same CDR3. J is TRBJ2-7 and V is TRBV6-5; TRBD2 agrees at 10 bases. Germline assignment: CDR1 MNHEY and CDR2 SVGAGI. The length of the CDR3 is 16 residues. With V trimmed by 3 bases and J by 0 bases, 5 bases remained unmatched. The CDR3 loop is CASSYSGTSVSYEQYF. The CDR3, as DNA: TGTGCCAGCAGTTATTCGGGGACTAGCGTCTCCTACGAGCAGTACTTC.

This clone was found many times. CDR3 in amino acids: CASSPGGTSGTDTQYF. The CDR3, as DNA: TGCGCCAGCAGCCCTGGGGGGACTAGCGGTACAGATACGCAGTATTTT. J is TRBJ2-3 and V is TRBV5-1; 11 bases map to TRBD2. J lost 3 bases, V lost 4 bases, and 7 bases had no gene match. The CDR3 runs to 16 residues. Germline V gene data show CDR1 as SGHRS and CDR2 as YFSETQ.